Listed here are 17 T cell receptor beta chains from one sample, sequenced in a study of T cell repertoires in cytomegalovirus infection. TCRdb re-called the reads through MiXCR, storing one row per CDR3 protein. The sample holds roughly 600,000 distinct CDR3 sequences, 20% to 25% seen once. The material sequenced was CD8+ T cells from PBMCs. These receptors originate from a human donor in good health (CMV status not recorded). Some clones in this sample may be carry-over from other donors' samples.

The table lists this clonotype with many counts. The rearrangement joins TRBV28 to TRBJ2-7; weak D call: TRBD1 (6 bases). Germline-derived CDR1 and CDR2 are MDHEN and SYDVKM. CDR3 size: 17 residues. Trimming left V 3 bases short and J 0 bases short, with 18 bases between. CDR3 protein: CASSLSQGTISSYEQYV. The DNA of the CDR3 is TGTGCCAGCAGTTTGAGTCAGGGGACCATAAGCTCCTACGAGCAGTACGTC.

This rearrangement joins TRBV27 to TRBJ2-1; a weak D match, TRBD2 (6 bases). This CDR3 spans 12 amino acids. With 8 bases removed from V and 12 bases from J, the gap between germline ends came to 17 bases. CDR1 MNHEY and CDR2 SMNVEV come from the germline V gene (reference sequence). This chain's CDR3 is CASSRRGGGQFF. CDR3 bases: TGTGCCAGCTCCCGGAGGGGTGGGGGGCAGTTCTTC.

V is TRBV7-3 and J is TRBJ1-2; D ambiguous. This CDR3 region has 16 residues. Germline loops: CDR1 SGHTA, CDR2 FQGTGA. V shed 5 bases and J shed 8 bases, with 24 bases lying between them. The CDR3 DNA is TGTGCCAGCAGCCGCATCCCATTGGACCTGGTTGGGGGCTACACCTTC. Translation: CASSRIPLDLVGGYTF.

The chain has TRBV9 and TRBJ2-5; no clear D. The CDR3 runs 14 residues. The V gene lost 0 bases and the J gene lost 3 bases, with 9 bases spanning the gap. Germline V gives CDR1 SGDLS, CDR2 YYNGEE. The CDR3 DNA reads TGTGCCAGCAGCGTAGGGTCTACTGAAGAGACCCAGTACTTC. This codes for CASSVGSTEETQYF.

The chain combines TRBV7-4 with TRBJ1-2; D not resolved. Trimming left V 1 base short and J 0 bases short, with 9 bases between. The CDR3 runs to 15 residues. CDR1 is SGHVT, CDR2 SQSDAQ, per germline. The CDR3 coding sequence is TGTGCCAGCAGCTTAGTAGAGATAGCTAACTATGGCTACACCTTC. Its translation is CASSLVEIANYGYTF. The entire variable domain, with the rest obtained from reference TRBV7-4 and TRBJ1-2, is as follows: GAGVSQSPRYKVAKRGRDVALRCDSISGHVTLYWYRQTLGQGSEVLTYSQSDAQRDKSGRPSGRFSAERPERSVSTLKIQRTEQGDSAVYLCASSLVEIANYGYTFGSGTRLTVV.

V gene TRBV5-8 combines with J gene TRBJ1-6, with 8 bases aligning to TRBD1. J gave up 5 bases and V 7 bases, and 11 bases lay outside the gene matches. The CDR3 is 16 residues long. Germline V gene lookup returns CDR1 SGHTS and CDR2 YDEGEE. The CDR3 DNA is TGTGCCAGCGCTCCCCTCCAGGGGGCGGATAATTCACCCCTCCACTTT. Translation: CASAPLQGADNSPLHF.

The chain is built from TRBV6-1 and TRBJ2-1, with TRBD2 matching over 8 bases. J lost 7 bases, V lost 0 bases, and 8 bases had no gene match. Germline V gene sequence: CDR1 MNHNS, CDR2 SASEGT. The CDR3 consists of 16 residues. In DNA form, the CDR3 reads TGTGCCAGCAGTGAAGCAGGTGCGGGGGGCGTTAATGAGCAGTTCTTC. It is translated as CASSEAGAGGVNEQFF.

This clonotype occurred many times. CDR3 sequence (DNA): TGTGCCAGCAGTTCCGACCCTAACGGGGGGCGAGGCGGGGAGCTGTTTTTT. Encoded protein: CASSSDPNGGRGGELFF. This chain uses TRBV7-6 with TRBJ2-2; possible D gene TRBD2, 7 bases. V lost 6 bases to trimming and J lost 7 bases, with 24 bases between them. The CDR3 is 17 amino acids. Germline V gives CDR1 SGHVS, CDR2 FNYEAQ.

This clonotype came up a few times. V and J are TRBV6-5 and TRBJ2-1; 14 bases match TRBD2. V dropped 6 bases and J dropped 1; count of bases not matched to a gene: 2. Looked up from germline, CDR1 is MNHEY and CDR2 is SVGAGI. The length of the CDR3 is 16 residues. The chain's CDR3 is CASSWTSGGSYNEQFF. CDR3 DNA sequence: TGTGCCAGCAGCTGGACTAGCGGGGGGTCCTACAATGAGCAGTTCTTC.

This clonotype was detected ten times or more. The CDR3 DNA follows: TGTGCCAGCATTCGGTCCGGGTCCCGCACAGATACGCAGTATTTT. Translating it yields CASIRSGSRTDTQYF. The rearrangement links TRBV7-8 to TRBJ2-3; D call uncertain. The V gene's germline CDR1 is SGHVS and CDR2 FQNEAQ. The CDR3 has 15 amino acids. Deletions cut 7 bases from V and 1 base from J, with 15 bases between.

The CDR3 region is CASSDFPGTSHNEQFF. In DNA form, the CDR3 reads TGTGCCAGCAGTGACTTCCCCGGGACTAGCCACAATGAGCAGTTCTTC. The rearrangement joins TRBV6-4 to TRBJ2-1; TRBD2 agrees at 9 bases. Germline V gene lookup returns CDR1 MRHNA and CDR2 SNTAGT. The CDR3 length is 16 residues. The J segment lost 5 bases and the V segment lost 1 base, leaving 6 bases of the junction unmatched.

V gene TRBV7-9 combines with J gene TRBJ2-3; 14 positions agree with TRBD2. The germline V gene has CDR1 SEHNR and CDR2 FQNEAQ (reference sequence). The CDR3 has 19 residues. Trimming cost V 7 bases and J 3 bases; bases outside gene matches: 15. CDR3 residues: CASTIKRGLAGELTDTQYF. As DNA, the CDR3 is TGTGCCAGCACAATCAAACGGGGACTAGCGGGGGAGTTGACAGATACGCAGTATTTT.

The chain is built from TRBV6-5 and TRBJ2-3; 9 bases are a match to TRBD1. V shed 10 bases, J shed 6 bases, and the junction held 11 bases outside the gene matches. Germline V CDR1 and CDR2: MNHEY, SVGAGI. This CDR3 contains 14 residues. The CDR3 DNA sequence: TGTGCCACCCAGATACAGGGGGCGCAGGATACGCAGTATTTT. It yields the protein CATQIQGAQDTQYF.

The chain recombines TRBV29-1 with TRBJ2-3; TRBD2 matches at 7 bases. The ends lost 4 bases at V and 1 base at J; junction bases unmatched: 5. CDR1 SQVTM and CDR2 ANQGSEA come from the germline V gene. This CDR3 contains 14 residues. DNA for the CDR3: TGCAGCGTTGGGGACTATAAAGGCACAGATACGCAGTATTTT. Amino acid sequence: CSVGDYKGTDTQYF.

The CDR3 protein is CASSLGWGGNQPQHF. The CDR3 coding sequence is TGTGCCAGCAGTTTAGGCTGGGGCGGCAATCAGCCCCAGCATTTT. The genes are TRBV28 and TRBJ1-5, with D perhaps matching TRBD1 (5 bases). Trimming took off 2 bases at V and 2 bases at J, with 10 bases between the two ends. The CDR3 extends over 15 amino acids. The germline V gene encodes CDR1 MDHEN and CDR2 SYDVKM.

A few counts support this clonotype. V and J are TRBV6-6 and TRBJ2-7; no definite D call. The germline V and J ends were trimmed by 4 bases and 0 bases, with 10 bases remaining between them. There are 14 residues in the CDR3. The germline V gene encodes CDR1 MNHNY and CDR2 SVGAGI (reference sequence). CDR3 sequence: CASSFSSSSYEQYF. CDR3 DNA sequence: TGTGCCAGCAGTTTTAGCTCAAGCTCCTACGAGCAGTACTTC.

This clonotype was seen a handful of times. V and J are TRBV4-3 and TRBJ2-2; TRBD1 aligns across 8 bases. From germline, CDR1 is LGHNA and CDR2 YSLEER. The CDR3 contains 19 residues. J was trimmed by 5 bases and V by 0 bases; bases with no gene match: 14. The CDR3 spells CASSQDYGRGRPGTGELFF. CDR3 sequence (DNA): TGCGCCAGCAGCCAAGATTATGGCAGGGGGCGCCCCGGGACCGGGGAGCTGTTTTTT.